These 24 T cell receptor beta chains were all obtained from the same sample, sequenced in a study of technical replicates of blood from several donors. Profiling relied on immunoSEQ multiplex PCR, and the TCRdb table lists in-frame clones only, not all of them. The sample comprises 70,000 or so clones, 95% to 99% of which are singletons, and around 0.22% rests with the top ten. Sequenced material: T cells isolated from PBMCs. The receptors come from a human donor in good health.

This chain uses TRBV7-3 with TRBJ2-1, with 7 positions matching TRBD1. Germline-derived CDR1 and CDR2 are SGHTA and FQGTGA. V dropped 8 bases and J dropped 3; count of bases not matched to a gene: 13. The CDR3 length is 16 residues. CDR3 sequence (DNA): TGTGCCAGCCAGCTAAAGGGCAGGGACAGCTACAATGAGCAGTTCTTC. This sequence encodes CASQLKGRDSYNEQFF.

The V and J genes are TRBV2 and TRBJ2-7, with no clear D. Germline loops: CDR1 SNHLY, CDR2 FYNNEI. V was trimmed by 3 bases and J by 3 bases, leaving 9 bases between them. This CDR3 has 13 amino acids. The chain's CDR3 is CASSDWQFYEQYF. The CDR3 DNA reads TGTGCCAGCAGTGACTGGCAGTTCTACGAGCAGTACTTC.

The chain has TRBV27 and TRBJ2-3, with D hard to call. The V gene lost 5 bases and the J gene lost 1 base, with 13 bases spanning the gap. This CDR3 has 15 residues. Germline loops: CDR1 MNHEY, CDR2 SMNVEV (reference sequence). The CDR3 bases are TGTGCCAGCAGTACGGTCTCACGCGGCACAGATACGCAGTATTTT. This codes for CASSTVSRGTDTQYF.

The chain joins TRBV2 to TRBJ2-5, with TRBD2 identical over 14 bases. CDR3 size: 17 residues. V trimming: 6 bases; J trimming: 4 bases; junction bases outside the gene matches: 10. Germline V gene sequence: CDR1 SNHLY, CDR2 FYNNEI. CDR3 loop: CASSGTSGSHRRETQYF. CDR3 nucleotides: TGTGCCAGCAGCGGGACTAGCGGGAGCCACCGTCGAGAGACCCAGTACTTC.

In its sample, this clone was seen once. V gene TRBV2 combines with J gene TRBJ2-2; TRBD1 matches at 8 bases. The ends lost 6 bases at V and 5 bases at J; junction bases unmatched: 8. The CDR3 is 15 residues long. From germline, CDR1 is SNHLY and CDR2 FYNNEI. CDR3 loop: CASSSTGGSTGELFF. DNA for the CDR3: TGTGCCAGCAGCTCAACAGGGGGGTCAACCGGGGAGCTGTTTTTT.

The rearrangement joins TRBV4-3 to TRBJ1-2; tentative D call: TRBD1 (6 bases). V was clipped by 5 bases and J by 4 bases, with 8 bases between them. Per the germline V gene, CDR1 is LGHNA and CDR2 is YSLEER. This CDR3 comprises 12 residues. The CDR3 region has the DNA TGCGCCAGCAGCGGGGGCACCTATGGCTACACCTTC. This gives the protein CASSGGTYGYTF.

The rearrangement links TRBV7-8 to TRBJ2-2; 10 bases agree with TRBD1. Unmatched junction bases numbered 5, after V lost 5 bases and J lost 5 bases. This CDR3 region has 15 residues. Per the germline V gene, CDR1 is SGHVS and CDR2 is FQNEAQ. The CDR3 DNA is TGTGCCAGCAGCAGGACAGGGGGTGGTACCGGGGAGCTGTTTTTT. Its translation: CASSRTGGGTGELFF.

This clone was picked up one time. The chain recombines TRBV5-6 with TRBJ2-3; 8 bases are a match to TRBD1. Germline V gives CDR1 SGHDT, CDR2 YYEEEE. This CDR3 has 15 residues. The ends lost 1 base at V and 8 bases at J; junction bases unmatched: 9. CDR3 nucleotide sequence: TGTGCCAGCAGCTTGAATGGACAGGGTCTAGGTACGCAGTATTTT. Protein sequence: CASSLNGQGLGTQYF.

The chain has TRBV9 and TRBJ1-1; no definite D call. This CDR3 is 13 amino acids long. CDR1 is SGDLS and CDR2 is YYNGEE in the germline V gene. Trimming pared 4 bases from V and 0 bases from J, leaving 7 bases between. This chain's CDR3 is CASSLQMNTEAFF. The CDR3 DNA reads TGTGCCAGCAGCCTTCAGATGAACACTGAAGCTTTCTTT.

This clone was seen a single time. The chain links TRBV4-1 to TRBJ1-1; 11 positions agree with TRBD1. Germline assignment: CDR1 MGHRA and CDR2 YSYEKL. Trimming removed 1 base from V and 6 bases from J; junction bases left unmatched: 4. This CDR3 has 15 amino acids. As DNA, the CDR3 is TGCGCCAGCAGCCAAGCCGGGACAGGGGGTCCTGAAGCTTTCTTT. The encoded protein is CASSQAGTGGPEAFF.

The count of this clone is one. V usage is TRBV10-3 and J usage is TRBJ2-7; 9 bases line up with TRBD1. In germline, CDR1 is ENHRY, CDR2 SYGVKD. This CDR3 comprises 15 residues. V trimming: 2 bases; J trimming: 3 bases; junction bases outside the gene matches: 5. The CDR3: CAISELGQGGYEQYF. CDR3 in DNA: TGTGCCATCAGTGAGCTGGGACAGGGAGGCTACGAGCAGTACTTC.

This chain links TRBV4-1 with TRBJ2-1; TRBD2 aligns across 8 bases. V shed 0 bases and J 6 bases; nucleotides not matched to a gene: 7. Germline V CDR1 and CDR2: MGHRA, YSYEKL. CDR3 length: 16 residues. CDR3 bases: TGCGCCAGCAGCCAAGATAGACTAGCGCCGTCCAATGAGCAGTTCTTC. Encoded protein: CASSQDRLAPSNEQFF.

The V call is TRBV28, the J call TRBJ2-3; TRBD2 is a possible D gene (6 bases). This CDR3 is 14 amino acids long. Germline CDR1 and CDR2: MDHEN and SYDVKM. Trimming stripped 9 bases from V and 2 bases from J, with 15 bases between. Written as DNA, the CDR3 is TGTGCCAGAAAAACGGGACTTAACACAGATACGCAGTATTTT. It codes for CARKTGLNTDTQYF.

This clone was recorded only once. This chain links TRBV7-2 with TRBJ2-1; 10 bases are a match to TRBD2. J gave up 8 bases and V 5 bases, and 9 bases lay outside the gene matches. This CDR3 contains 15 residues. Germline V gene sequence: CDR1 SGHTA, CDR2 FQGNSA. The DNA for the CDR3 is TGTGCCAGCAGCCCCGAGGGGACTAGCGTCGATGAGCAGTTCTTC. Its protein product is CASSPEGTSVDEQFF.

The chain couples TRBV7-9 to TRBJ2-5, with 9 bases that match TRBD2. The CDR3 contains 18 residues. CDR1 is SEHNR, CDR2 FQNEAQ, per germline (reference sequence). With V trimmed by 2 bases and J by 5 bases, 15 bases remained unmatched. CDR3 sequence: CASSLSVSGSVKMETQYF. The CDR3 nucleotides are TGTGCCAGCAGCTTATCCGTTAGCGGGAGTGTAAAAATGGAGACCCAGTACTTC.

The chain couples TRBV28 to TRBJ2-5; D might be TRBD2 (6 bases). The V gene lost 2 bases and the J gene lost 6 bases, with 10 bases spanning the gap. There are 13 residues in the CDR3. CDR1 and CDR2 (germline): MDHEN, SYDVKM. Here the CDR3 DNA reads TGTGCCAGCAGTTTAGGCGGGGTCCAGACCCAGTACTTC. This codes for CASSLGGVQTQYF.

The CDR3 spells CASSLEQGDTEAFF. CDR3 bases: TGCGCCAGCAGCTTGGAACAGGGTGACACTGAAGCTTTCTTT. The V gene is TRBV5-1, the J gene TRBJ1-1; possible D gene TRBD1, 6 bases. Trimming removed 0 bases at V and 3 bases at J, with 9 bases between. The CDR3 is 14 amino acids. Germline V gene sequence: CDR1 SGHRS, CDR2 YFSETQ.

The V and J genes are TRBV9 and TRBJ2-1; 7 positions match TRBD2. CDR3 length equals 15 residues. Germline V gene sequence: CDR1 SGDLS, CDR2 YYNGEE. V was clipped by 0 bases and J by 7 bases; unmatched bases: 7. Written as DNA, the CDR3 is TGTGCCAGCAGCGTAGATGCGGGAGCGGTTAATGAGCAGTTCTTC. Its protein is CASSVDAGAVNEQFF.

This clone has just one count. The genes are TRBV5-5 and TRBJ2-7, with D tentatively TRBD2 (6 bases). V dropped 4 bases and J dropped 0 bases, with 14 bases sitting between them. The CDR3 loop spans 15 amino acids. Germline CDR1 SGHKS, CDR2 YYEKEE (reference sequence). CDR3 bases: TGTGCCAGCAGCGCTACGGACGGGAGCTCCTACGAGCAGTACTTC. As protein: CASSATDGSSYEQYF.

The chain has TRBV5-6 and TRBJ2-5; possible D gene TRBD1, 6 bases. This CDR3 contains 15 residues. Trimming cost V 0 bases and J 9 bases, with 18 bases left between them. The germline V gene has CDR1 SGHDT and CDR2 YYEEEE. CDR3 nucleotides: TGTGCCAGCAGCTTGGAGTTAGCGAGGGGGATGGCCCAGTACTTC. It encodes CASSLELARGMAQYF.

J is TRBJ1-4 and V is TRBV29-1; 7 positions agree with TRBD1. The CDR3 contains 12 residues. Germline CDR1 reads SQVTM; CDR2 reads ANQGSEA. CDR3 nucleotide sequence: TGCAGAGCCGGGACAGACAATGAAAAACTGTTTTTT. This codes for CRAGTDNEKLFF.

This CDR3 is CASRAGRVGEQYF. The CDR3 DNA is TGTGCCAGCAGGGCAGGGCGAGTTGGCGAGCAGTACTTC. The gene calls are TRBV6-5 and TRBJ2-7; a weak D match, TRBD1 (5 bases). CDR1 is MNHEY, CDR2 SVGAGI, per germline. This CDR3 region has 13 residues. Trimming pared 6 bases from V and 6 bases from J, leaving 15 bases between.

This rearrangement joins TRBV9 to TRBJ2-2, with TRBD1 matching 7 bases. Germline V gives CDR1 SGDLS, CDR2 YYNGEE. The CDR3 contains 15 residues. The junction had 4 bases not matched to a gene; V was cut back by 4 bases and J by 1 base. The CDR3 DNA is TGTGCCAGCAGCTCCCGGGACAGGAACACCGGGGAGCTGTTTTTT. Residues: CASSSRDRNTGELFF.

The rearrangement uses TRBV6-5 and TRBJ1-4; D is uncertain. Trimming left V 2 bases short and J 0 bases short, with 7 bases between. CDR1 is MNHEY and CDR2 is SVGAGI in the germline V gene. The CDR3 is made up of 15 amino acids. The CDR3 coding sequence is TGTGCCAGCAGTTACGGAGAGGCAACTAATGAAAAACTGTTTTTT. This translates into CASSYGEATNEKLFF.